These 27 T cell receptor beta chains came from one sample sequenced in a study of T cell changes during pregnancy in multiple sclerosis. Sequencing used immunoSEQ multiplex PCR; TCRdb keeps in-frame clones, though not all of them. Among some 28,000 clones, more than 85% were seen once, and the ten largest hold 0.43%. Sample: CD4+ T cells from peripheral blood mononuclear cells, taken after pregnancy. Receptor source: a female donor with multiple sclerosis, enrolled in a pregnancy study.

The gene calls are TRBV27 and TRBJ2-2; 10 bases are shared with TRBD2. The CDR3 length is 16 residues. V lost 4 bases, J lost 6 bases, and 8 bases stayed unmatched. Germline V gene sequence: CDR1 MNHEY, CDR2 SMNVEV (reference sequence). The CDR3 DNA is TGTGCCAGCAGTTGGTTTAGCGGGGGGATGGCCGGGGAGCTGTTTTTT. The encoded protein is CASSWFSGGMAGELFF.

CDR3 DNA: TGTGCCAGCAGGATAAGGGGACAGGCTAACTATGGCTACACCTTC. It codes for CASRIRGQANYGYTF. The chain uses TRBV27 and TRBJ1-2; 8 bases are a match to TRBD1. This CDR3 is built from 15 residues. Germline values: CDR1 MNHEY, CDR2 SMNVEV (reference sequence). Unmatched junction bases numbered 6, after V lost 6 bases and J lost 0 bases.

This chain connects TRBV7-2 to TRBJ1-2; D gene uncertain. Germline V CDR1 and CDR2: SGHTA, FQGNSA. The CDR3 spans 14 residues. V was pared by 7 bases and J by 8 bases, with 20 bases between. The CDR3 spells CASTLGFLWEGYTF. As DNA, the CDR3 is TGTGCCAGCACCCTTGGGTTTCTGTGGGAGGGCTACACCTTC.

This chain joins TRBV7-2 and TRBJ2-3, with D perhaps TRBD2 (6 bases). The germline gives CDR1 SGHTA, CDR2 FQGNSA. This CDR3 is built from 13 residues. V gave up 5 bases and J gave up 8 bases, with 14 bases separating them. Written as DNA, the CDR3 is TGTGCCAGCAGCAGAACTAGCCCTGGTACGCAGTATTTT. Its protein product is CASSRTSPGTQYF.

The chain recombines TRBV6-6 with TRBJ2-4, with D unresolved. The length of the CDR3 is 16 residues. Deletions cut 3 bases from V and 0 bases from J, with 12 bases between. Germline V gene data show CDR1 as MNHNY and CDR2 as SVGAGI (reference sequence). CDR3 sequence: CASSYLAALAKNIQYF. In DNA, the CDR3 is TGTGCCAGCAGTTATCTGGCAGCGCTAGCCAAAAACATTCAGTACTTC.

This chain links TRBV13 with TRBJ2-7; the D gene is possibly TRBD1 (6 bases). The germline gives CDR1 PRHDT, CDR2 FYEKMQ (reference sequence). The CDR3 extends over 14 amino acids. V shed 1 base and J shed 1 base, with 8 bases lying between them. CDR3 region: CASSLDRESYEQYF. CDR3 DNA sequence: TGTGCCAGCAGCTTAGACAGGGAGTCCTACGAGCAGTACTTC.

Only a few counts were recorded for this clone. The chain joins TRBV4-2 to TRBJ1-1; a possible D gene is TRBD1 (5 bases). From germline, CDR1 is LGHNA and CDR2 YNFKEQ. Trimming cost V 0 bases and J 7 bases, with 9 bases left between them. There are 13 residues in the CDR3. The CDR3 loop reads CASSQEGRGEAFF. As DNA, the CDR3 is TGTGCCAGCAGCCAAGAAGGGAGGGGTGAAGCTTTCTTT.

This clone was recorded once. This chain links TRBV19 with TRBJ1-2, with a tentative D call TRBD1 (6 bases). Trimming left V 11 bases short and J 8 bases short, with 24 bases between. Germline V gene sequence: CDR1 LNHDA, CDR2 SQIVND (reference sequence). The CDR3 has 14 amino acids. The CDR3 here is CASDERGSSPGYTF. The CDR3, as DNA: TGTGCCTCCGACGAGAGGGGGTCTTCCCCCGGCTACACCTTC.

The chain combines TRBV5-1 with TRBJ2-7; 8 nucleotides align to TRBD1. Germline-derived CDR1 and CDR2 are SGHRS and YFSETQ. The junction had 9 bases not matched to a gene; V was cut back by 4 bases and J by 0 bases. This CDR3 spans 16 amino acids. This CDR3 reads CASSPDGQGSSYEQYF. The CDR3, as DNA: TGCGCCAGCAGCCCCGATGGACAGGGAAGCTCCTACGAGCAGTACTTC.

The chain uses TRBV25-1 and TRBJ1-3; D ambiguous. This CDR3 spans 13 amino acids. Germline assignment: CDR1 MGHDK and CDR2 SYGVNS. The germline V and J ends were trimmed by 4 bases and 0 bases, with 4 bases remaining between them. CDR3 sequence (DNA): TGTGCCAGCAGTGTTTACTCTGGAAACACCATATATTTT. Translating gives CASSVYSGNTIYF.

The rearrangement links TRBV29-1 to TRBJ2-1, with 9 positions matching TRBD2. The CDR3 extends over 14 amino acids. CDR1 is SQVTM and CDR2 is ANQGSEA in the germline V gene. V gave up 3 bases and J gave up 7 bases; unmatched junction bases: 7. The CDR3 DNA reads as TGCAGCGTTGACGTGGCTAGCGGGATAAATGAGCAGTTCTTC. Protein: CSVDVASGINEQFF.

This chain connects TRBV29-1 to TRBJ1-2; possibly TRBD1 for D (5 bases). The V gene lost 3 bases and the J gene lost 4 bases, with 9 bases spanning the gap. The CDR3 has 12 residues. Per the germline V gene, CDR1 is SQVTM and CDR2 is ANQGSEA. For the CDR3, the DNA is TGCAGCGTTGACAGGGTCTCCTATGGCTACACCTTC. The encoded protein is CSVDRVSYGYTF.

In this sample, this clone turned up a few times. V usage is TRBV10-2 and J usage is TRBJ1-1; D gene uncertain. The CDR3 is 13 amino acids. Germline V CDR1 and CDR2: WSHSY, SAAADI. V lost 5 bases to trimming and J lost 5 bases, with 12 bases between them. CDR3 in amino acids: CASSLSGETEAFF. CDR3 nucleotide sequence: TGCGCCAGCAGTCTCTCCGGGGAAACTGAAGCTTTCTTT.

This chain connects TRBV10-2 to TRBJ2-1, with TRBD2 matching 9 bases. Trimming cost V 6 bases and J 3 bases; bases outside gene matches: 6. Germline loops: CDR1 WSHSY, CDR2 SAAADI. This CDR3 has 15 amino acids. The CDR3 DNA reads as TGCGCCAGCAGCCCAGCGGGAGGAGACTACAATGAGCAGTTCTTC. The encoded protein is CASSPAGGDYNEQFF.

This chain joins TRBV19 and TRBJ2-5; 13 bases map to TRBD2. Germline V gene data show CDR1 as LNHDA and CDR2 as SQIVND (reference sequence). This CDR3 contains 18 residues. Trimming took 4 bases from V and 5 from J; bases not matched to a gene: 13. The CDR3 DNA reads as TGTGCCAGTAGTAGAGGACTAGCGGGAGTTACCACGGGGGAGACCCAGTACTTC. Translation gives CASSRGLAGVTTGETQYF.

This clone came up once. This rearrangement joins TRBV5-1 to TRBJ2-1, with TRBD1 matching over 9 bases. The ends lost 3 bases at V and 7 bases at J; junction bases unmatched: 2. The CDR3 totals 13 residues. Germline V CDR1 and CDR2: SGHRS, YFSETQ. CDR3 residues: CASSSGQGNEQFF. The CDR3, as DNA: TGCGCCAGCAGCTCGGGACAGGGAAATGAGCAGTTCTTC.

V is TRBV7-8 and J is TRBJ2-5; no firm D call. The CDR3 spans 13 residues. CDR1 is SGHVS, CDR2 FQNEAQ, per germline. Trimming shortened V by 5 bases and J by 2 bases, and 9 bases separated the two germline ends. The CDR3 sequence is CASSPTAQETQYF. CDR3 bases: TGTGCCAGCAGCCCCACAGCACAAGAGACCCAGTACTTC.

The CDR3 here is CASSQGGIGELFF. CDR3 DNA: TGCGCCAGCAGCCAAGGGGGAATCGGGGAGCTGTTTTTT. This rearrangement joins TRBV5-1 to TRBJ2-2, with D tentatively TRBD1 (6 bases). The CDR3 contains 13 residues. V shed 4 bases and J shed 7 bases, with 11 bases lying between them. CDR1 is SGHRS and CDR2 is YFSETQ in the germline V gene. Based on the CDR3 plus reference TRBV5-1 and TRBJ2-2, the full variable domain is KAGVTQTPRYLIKTRGQQVTLSCSPISGHRSVSWYQQTPGQGLQFLFEYFSETQRNKGNFPGRFSGRQFSNSRSEMNVSTLELGDSALYLCASSQGGIGELFFGEGSRLTVL.

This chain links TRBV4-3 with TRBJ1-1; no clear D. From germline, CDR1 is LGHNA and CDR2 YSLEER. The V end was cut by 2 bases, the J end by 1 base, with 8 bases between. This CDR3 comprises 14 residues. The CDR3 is CASSQYGGNTEAFF. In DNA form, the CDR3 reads TGCGCCAGCAGCCAATACGGTGGGAACACTGAAGCTTTCTTT.

The CDR3 DNA is TGTGCCAGCAGCTCCCTGGGCACGAACACTGAAGCTTTCTTT. Its protein is CASSSLGTNTEAFF. The chain links TRBV7-9 to TRBJ1-1, with D hard to call. The V end lost 4 bases, the J end lost 1 base, and 10 bases lay between the germline ends. This CDR3 has 14 amino acids. Germline values: CDR1 SEHNR, CDR2 FQNEAQ (reference sequence).

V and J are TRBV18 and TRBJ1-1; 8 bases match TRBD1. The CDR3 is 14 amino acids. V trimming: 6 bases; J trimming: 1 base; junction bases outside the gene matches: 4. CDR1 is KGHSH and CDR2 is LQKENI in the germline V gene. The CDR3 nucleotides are TGTGCCAGCTCGCTGGGACAGGCGAACACTGAAGCTTTCTTT. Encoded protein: CASSLGQANTEAFF.

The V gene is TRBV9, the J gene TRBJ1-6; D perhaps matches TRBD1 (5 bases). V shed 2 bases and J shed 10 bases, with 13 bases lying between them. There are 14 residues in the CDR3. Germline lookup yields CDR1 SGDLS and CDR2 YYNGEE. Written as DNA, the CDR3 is TGTGCCAGCAGCGTCGGAGGGGACGGATCACCCCTCCACTTT. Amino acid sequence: CASSVGGDGSPLHF.

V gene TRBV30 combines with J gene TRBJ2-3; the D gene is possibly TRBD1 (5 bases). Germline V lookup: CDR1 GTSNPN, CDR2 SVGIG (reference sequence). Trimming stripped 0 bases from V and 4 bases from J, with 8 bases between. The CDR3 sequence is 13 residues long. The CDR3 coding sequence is TGTGCCTGGAGTGTACAGGTCGCAGATACGCAGTATTTT. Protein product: CAWSVQVADTQYF.

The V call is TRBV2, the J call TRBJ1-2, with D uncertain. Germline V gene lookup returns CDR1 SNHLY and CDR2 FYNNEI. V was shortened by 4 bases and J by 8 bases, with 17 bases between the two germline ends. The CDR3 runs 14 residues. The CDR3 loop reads CASSVAGGSSGYTF. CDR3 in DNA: TGTGCCAGCAGTGTAGCAGGAGGGTCGTCGGGCTACACCTTC. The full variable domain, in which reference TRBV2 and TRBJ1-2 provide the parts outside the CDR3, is EPEVTQTPSHQVTQMGQEVILRCVPISNHLYFYWYRQILGQKVEFLVSFYNNEISEKSEIFDDQFSVERPDGSNFTLKIRSTKLEDSAMYFCASSVAGGSSGYTFGSGTRLTVV.

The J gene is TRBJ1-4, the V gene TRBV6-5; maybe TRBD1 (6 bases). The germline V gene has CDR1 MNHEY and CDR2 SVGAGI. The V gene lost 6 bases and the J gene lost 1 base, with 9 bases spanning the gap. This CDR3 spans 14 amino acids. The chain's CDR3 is CASSPTGTNEKLFF. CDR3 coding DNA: TGTGCCAGCAGCCCGACAGGAACTAATGAAAAACTGTTTTTT.

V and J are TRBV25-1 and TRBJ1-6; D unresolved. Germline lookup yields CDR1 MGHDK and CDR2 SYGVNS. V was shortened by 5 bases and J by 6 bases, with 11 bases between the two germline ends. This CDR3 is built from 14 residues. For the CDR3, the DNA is TGTGCCAGCAGTTTGAATAGCGCTAATTCACCCCTCCACTTT. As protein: CASSLNSANSPLHF.

The DNA for the CDR3 is TGTGCCAGCAGCTTATCGGGGGATCAGCCCCAGCATTTT. This sequence encodes CASSLSGDQPQHF. The rearrangement joins TRBV7-8 to TRBJ1-5, with a possible D match to TRBD1 (5 bases). V gave up 2 bases and J gave up 5 bases, with 7 bases separating them. The CDR3 is made up of 13 amino acids. The V gene's germline CDR1 is SGHVS and CDR2 FQNEAQ.